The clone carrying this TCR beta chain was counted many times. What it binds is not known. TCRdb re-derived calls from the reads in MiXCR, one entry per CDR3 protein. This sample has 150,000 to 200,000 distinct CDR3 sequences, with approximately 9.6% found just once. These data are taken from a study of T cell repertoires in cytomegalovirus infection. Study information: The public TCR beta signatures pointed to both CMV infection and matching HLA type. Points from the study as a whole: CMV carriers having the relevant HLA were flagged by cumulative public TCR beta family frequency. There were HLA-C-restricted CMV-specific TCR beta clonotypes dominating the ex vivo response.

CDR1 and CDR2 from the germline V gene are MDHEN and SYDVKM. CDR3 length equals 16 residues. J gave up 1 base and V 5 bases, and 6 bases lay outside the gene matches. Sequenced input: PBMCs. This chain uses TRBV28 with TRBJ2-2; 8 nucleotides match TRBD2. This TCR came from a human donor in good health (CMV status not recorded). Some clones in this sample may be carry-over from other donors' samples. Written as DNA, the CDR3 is TGTGCCAGCAGTCGGAGGGGACTAGGGAACACCGGGGAGCTGTTTTTT. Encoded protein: CASSRRGLGNTGELFF.